This T cell receptor (beta chain) was profiled in a study of monozygotic twins with inflammatory bowel disease. Study conclusions and caveats: Especially with disease activity, IBD patients had fewer clonotypes in common with others than healthy twins did. Diversity of TCRbeta measured by inverse Simpson was lower in IBD patients than in healthy co-twins.

A remark on this clonotype: Its antigen is unknown.

Eight cDNA synthesis reactions were run for every sample. Template switching added UMIs carrying a 6-nucleotide sample barcode. After re-calling the 5' RACE reads, TCRdb lists one entry per CDR3 protein, DNA absent. Recorded for this sample: under 350,000 distinct CDR3 sequences. Per germline, CDR1 GTSNPN and CDR2 SVGIG (reference sequence). CDR3 length equals 16 residues. The chain couples TRBV30 to TRBJ2-1; the D call of TRBD2 rests on TCRdb alone, since no DNA is present to check it. Sequencing was carried out using blood. The clonotype was recovered from a human donor with ulcerative colitis or Crohn's disease, or a healthy co-twin of an affected twin (not recorded which). The chain's CDR3 is CAWSPLGRGSYNEQFF.